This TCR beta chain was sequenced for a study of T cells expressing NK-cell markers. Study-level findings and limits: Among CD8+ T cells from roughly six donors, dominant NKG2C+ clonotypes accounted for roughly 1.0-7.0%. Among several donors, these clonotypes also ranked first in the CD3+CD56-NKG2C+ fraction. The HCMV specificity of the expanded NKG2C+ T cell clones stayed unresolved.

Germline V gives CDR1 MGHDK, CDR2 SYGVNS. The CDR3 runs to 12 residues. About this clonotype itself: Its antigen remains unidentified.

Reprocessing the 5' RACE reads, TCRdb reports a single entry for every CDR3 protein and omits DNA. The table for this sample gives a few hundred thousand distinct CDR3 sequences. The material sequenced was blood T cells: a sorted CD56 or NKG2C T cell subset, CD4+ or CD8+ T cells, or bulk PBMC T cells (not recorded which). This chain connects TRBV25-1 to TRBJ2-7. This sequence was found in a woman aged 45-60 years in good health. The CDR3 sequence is CASSELSNEQYF.